The source of this T cell receptor beta chain is a study of blood T cells in healthy people across ages. It was with a sample-barcoded 5' primer and a J-beta primer mix that a second PCR of about 6 to 12 cycles was run. The template-switch adaptor, which had 12 random nucleotides, put a tag on each cDNA molecule. Every sample gave at least 2.5 million paired-end reads containing CDR3. TCRdb passed the 5' RACE reads through MiXCR, listing each CDR3 protein once. The sample yields hundreds of thousands of distinct CDR3 sequences, around 21% seen once. The trim removed 4 bases at V and 6 bases at J, leaving 9 bases unmatched. Germline V lookup: CDR1 DFQATT, CDR2 SNEGSKA (reference sequence). This CDR3 is 15 amino acids long.

Sequenced input: blood. This rearrangement joins TRBV20-1 to TRBJ2-1; 10 bases agree with TRBD2. The TCR comes from a man between 65 and 85 years old in good health. The CDR3 spells CSAKYLAGVRNEQFF. The CDR3, as DNA: TGCAGTGCTAAATACCTAGCGGGAGTCCGCAATGAGCAGTTCTTC.